This passage covers 31 T cell receptor beta chains from one sample sequenced in a study of human T cells and chemical hapten exposure (dated by TCRdb to about 2021). The protocol used for the library was RACE. Sequencing relied on a NextSeq 500. The public reads were reprocessed in TCRdb via fastp at Q25 and MiXCR, keeping in-frame beta chains. CDR3 protein duplicates are merged, each entry listing the most common genes and DNA. Across this sample there are roughly 90,000 distinct CDR3 sequences, with approximately 10% seen only once. The ten top clones hold about 0.95% of the sample. In light of the paper, this sample's time point label describes: patch test 3, about 24 weeks after DPC sensitization. In the paper's terms, the treatment or condition label means: therapeutic diphenylcyclopropenone sensitization with weekly scalp DPC. Sequenced here: whole blood, sampled in connection with sensitization to the hapten diphenylcyclopropenone (DPC). The receptor set was obtained from a woman aged 25 to 39 with alopecia areata. Some clones in this sample may be carry-over from other donors' samples.

This clonotype has just a few counts. V usage is TRBV28 and J usage is TRBJ2-7, with 7 bases identical to TRBD1. The junction had 7 bases not matched to a gene; V was cut back by 5 bases and J by 3 bases. This CDR3 region has 14 residues. CDR1 MDHEN and CDR2 SYDVKM come from the germline V gene. CDR3 amino acids: CASSAQQGYYEQYF. Written as DNA, the CDR3 is TGTGCCAGCAGTGCCCAACAGGGGTACTACGAGCAGTACTTC.

The gene calls are TRBV6-4 and TRBJ2-1; D is uncertain. Germline CDR1 and CDR2: MRHNA and SNTAGT. Trimming took off 2 bases at V and 4 bases at J, with 6 bases between the two ends. The CDR3 loop spans 13 amino acids. CDR3 residues: CASSDDKYNEQFF. Written as DNA, the CDR3 is TGTGCCAGCAGTGACGACAAATACAATGAGCAGTTCTTC.

The chain combines TRBV10-3 with TRBJ1-2; D uncertain. CDR1 is ENHRY and CDR2 is SYGVKD in the germline V gene. The CDR3 spans 15 residues. V dropped 0 bases and J dropped 4 bases, with 12 bases sitting between them. CDR3 loop: CAISESRTAVYGYTF. The CDR3 nucleotides read TGTGCCATCAGTGAGTCTCGGACTGCTGTCTATGGCTACACCTTC.

This sequence joins TRBV7-6 and TRBJ2-5; D is ambiguous. The CDR3 totals 13 residues. Germline V gene sequence: CDR1 SGHVS, CDR2 FNYEAQ. Trimming pared 1 base from V and 4 bases from J, leaving 7 bases between. The CDR3 DNA reads TGTGCCAGCAGCTTAGGTCTCGGAGAGACCCAGTACTTC. Translated: CASSLGLGETQYF.

This clonotype was seen more than once but under ten times. The chain carries TRBV7-2 and TRBJ2-7; 9 positions agree with TRBD2. CDR3 length: 15 residues. Germline values: CDR1 SGHTA, CDR2 FQGNSA. The ends lost 3 bases at V and 1 base at J; junction bases unmatched: 4. The CDR3 reads CASSFATSGSYEQYF. The CDR3 region has the DNA TGTGCCAGCAGCTTTGCGACTAGCGGTTCCTACGAGCAGTACTTC.

This clonotype has just a few counts. CDR3 DNA: TGTGCCAGCCGGGCAGATAATCAGCCCCAGCATTTT. It encodes CASRADNQPQHF. The chain links TRBV7-9 to TRBJ1-5, with D uncertain. This CDR3 has 12 residues. V dropped 8 bases and J dropped 4 bases, with 9 bases sitting between them. In germline, CDR1 is SEHNR, CDR2 FQNEAQ (reference sequence).

The chain combines TRBV5-1 with TRBJ2-2, with D possibly matching TRBD1 (6 bases). Germline V CDR1 and CDR2: SGHRS, YFSETQ. The CDR3 consists of 15 residues. Trimming removed 4 bases at V and 0 bases at J, with 10 bases between. DNA of the CDR3: TGCGCCAGCAGCCCGGGACACGCGAACACCGGGGAGCTGTTTTTT. The encoded protein is CASSPGHANTGELFF. Complete variable domain (other parts from reference TRBV5-1 and TRBJ2-2): KAGVTQTPRYLIKTRGQQVTLSCSPISGHRSVSWYQQTPGQGLQFLFEYFSETQRNKGNFPGRFSGRQFSNSRSEMNVSTLELGDSALYLCASSPGHANTGELFFGEGSRLTVL.

The table lists this clonotype with many counts. The chain is built from TRBV6-2 or TRBV6-3 and TRBJ1-2, with TRBD1 as a possible D gene (6 bases). From germline, CDR1 is MNHEY and CDR2 SVGEGT. CDR3 length: 15 residues. V lost 8 bases, J lost 5 bases, and 21 bases lay in between. CDR3 nucleotide sequence: TGTGCCAGCGGGGAATGGACAGCCCCTCCTTATGGCTACACCTTC. It encodes CASGEWTAPPYGYTF.

This clonotype was seen repeatedly, ten times or more. The J gene is TRBJ2-5, the V gene TRBV4-1; unclear D gene. V gave up 1 base and J gave up 0 bases, with 6 bases separating them. CDR1 is MGHRA and CDR2 is YSYEKL in the germline V gene. This CDR3 is built from 14 residues. CDR3 region: CASSQGNYQETQYF. The CDR3 DNA reads TGCGCCAGCAGCCAAGGGAACTACCAAGAGACCCAGTACTTC.

As DNA, the CDR3 is TGTGCCAGCAGCCCTATTGTCCTAACGCATGGCTACACCTTC. As protein: CASSPIVLTHGYTF. V usage is TRBV7-9 and J usage is TRBJ1-2; D uncertain. The CDR3 is made up of 14 amino acids. V lost 5 bases and J 6 bases, leaving 16 bases between the germline ends. The germline gives CDR1 SEHNR, CDR2 FQNEAQ (reference sequence). Supplemented by reference TRBV7-9 and TRBJ1-2, the full variable domain reads DTGVSQNPRHKITKRGQNVTFRCDPISEHNRLYWYRQTLGQGPEFLTYFQNEAQLEKSRLLSDRFSAERPKGSFSTLEIQRTEQGDSAMYLCASSPIVLTHGYTFGSGTRLTVV.

This clonotype was picked up many times. The chain is built from TRBV2 and TRBJ1-6; possibly TRBD1 for D (5 bases). Trimming removed 1 base from V and 9 bases from J, with 13 bases in between. Germline V gene sequence: CDR1 SNHLY, CDR2 FYNNEI. The CDR3 loop spans 15 amino acids. The CDR3 DNA reads TGTGCCAGCAGTGAAGGGGCAGGGCGGGGTTCACCCCTCCACTTT. It specifies CASSEGAGRGSPLHF.

The J gene is TRBJ2-5, the V gene TRBV21-1; the table calls TRBD1, which could not be checked here. TRBV21-1 is reported as a pseudogene. The CDR3 loop spans 13 amino acids. CDR3 residues: CASSPKGTETQYF. In DNA form, the CDR3 reads TGTGCCAGCAGCCCTAAAGGGACGGAGACCCAGTACTTC.

The chain is built from TRBV14 and TRBJ1-4; 8 bases map to TRBD1. CDR1 is SGHDN, CDR2 FVKESK, per germline. The CDR3 extends over 16 amino acids. Unmatched junction bases numbered 9, after V lost 1 base and J lost 8 bases. The CDR3 here is CASSQGRQGIEEKLFF. The DNA of the CDR3 is TGTGCCAGCAGCCAAGGCCGACAGGGGATCGAGGAAAAACTGTTTTTT.

The rearrangement uses TRBV11-2 and TRBJ2-1; TRBD2 is a possible D gene (5 bases). There are 15 residues in the CDR3. The ends were cut back, 7 bases at V and 2 bases at J, with 15 bases in the middle. The germline V gene encodes CDR1 SGHAT and CDR2 FQNNGV. The CDR3 DNA sequence: TGTGCCAGCACCCTAGCCCCTATACCCTACAATGAGCAGTTCTTC. It yields the protein CASTLAPIPYNEQFF.

Ten or more counts support this clonotype. This chain connects TRBV5-1 to TRBJ2-3; 8 bases align to TRBD2. Unmatched junction bases numbered 2, after V lost 3 bases and J lost 2 bases. Per germline, CDR1 SGHRS and CDR2 YFSETQ. The CDR3 contains 14 residues. The CDR3: CASSYGLATDTQYF. The CDR3 DNA reads as TGCGCCAGCAGCTACGGACTAGCCACAGATACGCAGTATTTT.

This clonotype was seen only a few times. This chain uses TRBV29-1 with TRBJ2-1; D is unresolved. Germline V lookup: CDR1 SQVTM, CDR2 ANQGSEA. The V and J ends lost 3 bases and 5 bases respectively, with 11 bases between them. The CDR3 runs to 13 residues. The CDR3 loop reads CSVEVYLNNEQFF. The DNA for the CDR3 is TGCAGCGTTGAGGTCTACCTCAACAATGAGCAGTTCTTC.

The chain joins TRBV29-1 to TRBJ2-1; D perhaps matches TRBD1 (5 bases). The V gene's germline CDR1 is SQVTM and CDR2 ANQGSEA. The CDR3 sequence is 11 residues long. Trimming cost V 3 bases and J 8 bases, with 8 bases left between them. As DNA, the CDR3 is TGCAGCGTTGATTTCAGGGATGAGCAGTTCTTC. Amino acid sequence: CSVDFRDEQFF.

The genes are TRBV2 and TRBJ1-5; D is undetermined. From germline, CDR1 is SNHLY and CDR2 FYNNEI. The CDR3 contains 13 residues. V lost 7 bases and J lost 5, with 12 bases in between. The CDR3, as DNA: TGTGCCAGCATAGCGCAGCCCCATCAGCCCCAGCATTTT. It yields the protein CASIAQPHQPQHF.

This clonotype has at least ten counts. The V call is TRBV5-4, the J call TRBJ2-7, with D unclear. This CDR3 is built from 15 residues. The V and J ends lost 0 bases and 1 base respectively, with 11 bases between them. Germline V gene sequence: CDR1 SGHNT, CDR2 YYREEE (reference sequence). The chain's CDR3 is CASSLGTVKSYEQYF. Here the CDR3 DNA reads TGTGCCAGCAGCTTGGGGACGGTAAAGTCCTACGAGCAGTACTTC.

This clonotype was counted at least ten times. The chain employs TRBV7-9 and TRBJ2-3; 10 positions agree with TRBD2. CDR3 size: 15 residues. V dropped 5 bases and J dropped 8; count of bases not matched to a gene: 10. Germline CDR1 SEHNR, CDR2 FQNEAQ (reference sequence). The CDR3 DNA sequence: TGTGCCAGCAGCCGACCTCTAGCGGGAGAAGGTACGCAGTATTTT. Its translation: CASSRPLAGEGTQYF. Variable domain in full (rest from reference TRBV7-9 and TRBJ2-3): DTGVSQNPRHKITKRGQNVTFRCDPISEHNRLYWYRQTLGQGPEFLTYFQNEAQLEKSRLLSDRFSAERPKGSFSTLEIQRTEQGDSAMYLCASSRPLAGEGTQYFGPGTRLTVL.

This chain links TRBV19 with TRBJ2-1; D is uncertain. Trimming took off 5 bases at V and 7 bases at J, with 15 bases between the two ends. This CDR3 is 14 amino acids long. CDR1 LNHDA and CDR2 SQIVND come from the germline V gene (reference sequence). CDR3 residues: CASSEGLVFNEQFF. Here the CDR3 DNA reads TGTGCCAGTAGTGAAGGGTTGGTCTTTAATGAGCAGTTCTTC. Using reference TRBV19 and TRBJ2-1 for the parts outside the CDR3, the full variable domain is DGGITQSPKYLFRKEGQNVTLSCEQNLNHDAMYWYRQDPGQGLRLIYYSQIVNDFQKGDIAEGYSVSREKKESFPLTVTSAQKNPTAFYLCASSEGLVFNEQFFGPGTRLTVL.

This clonotype has ten or more counts. The chain combines TRBV18 with TRBJ1-2, with D unresolved. V dropped 0 bases and J dropped 4 bases, with 9 bases sitting between them. CDR1 and CDR2 from the germline V gene are KGHSH and LQKENI. The CDR3 has 14 residues. The CDR3 region is CASSPPRAVYGYTF. In DNA form, the CDR3 reads TGTGCCAGCTCACCACCGAGGGCGGTCTATGGCTACACCTTC.

The genes are TRBV28 and TRBJ2-5, with no clear D. Trimming pared 6 bases from V and 0 bases from J, leaving 5 bases between. This CDR3 has 12 amino acids. Germline assignment: CDR1 MDHEN and CDR2 SYDVKM. CDR3 in amino acids: CASSSYQETQYF. The CDR3 bases are TGTGCCAGCAGCTCGTACCAAGAGACCCAGTACTTC.

In this sample, this clonotype turned up many times. The genes are TRBV2 and TRBJ2-1; D may be TRBD2 (5 bases). The CDR3 runs to 14 residues. The germline CDR1 and CDR2 sequences are SNHLY and FYNNEI. The V gene lost 8 bases and the J gene lost 5 bases, with 16 bases spanning the gap. CDR3 sequence: CASGLRANHNEQFF. DNA of the CDR3: TGTGCCAGCGGTTTGAGGGCAAATCACAATGAGCAGTTCTTC.

This clonotype was counted ten times or more. The chain joins TRBV7-2 to TRBJ2-3; weak D call: TRBD1 (7 bases). CDR1 SGHTA and CDR2 FQGNSA come from the germline V gene. Trimming pared 3 bases from V and 5 bases from J, leaving 30 bases between. The CDR3 runs 20 residues. The CDR3 DNA sequence: TGTGCCAGCAGCTTTCTACCTCAGGGGGGCCTAGCGAGGCGTGGAGATACGCAGTATTTT. Amino acids: CASSFLPQGGLARRGDTQYF. The full variable domain, with the rest looked up from reference TRBV7-2 and TRBJ2-3, is GAGVSQSPSNKVTEKGKDVELRCDPISGHTALYWYRQSLGQGLEFLIYFQGNSAPDKSGLPSDRFSAERTGGSVSTLTIQRTQQEDSAVYLCASSFLPQGGLARRGDTQYFGPGTRLTVL.

The CDR3 here is CSASPGAESQPQHF. The CDR3 DNA reads as TGCAGTGCTTCTCCCGGGGCCGAGAGCCAGCCCCAGCATTTT. The chain employs TRBV20-1 and TRBJ1-5, with D maybe TRBD1 (5 bases). V lost 5 bases and J lost 7, with 18 bases in between. The CDR3 loop spans 14 amino acids. Germline V lookup: CDR1 DFQATT, CDR2 SNEGSKA (reference sequence).

J is TRBJ2-2 and V is TRBV29-1; TRBD2 is a possible D gene (5 bases). V was pared by 2 bases and J by 2 bases, with 12 bases between. Germline V CDR1 and CDR2: SQVTM, ANQGSEA. The CDR3 totals 15 residues. DNA of the CDR3: TGCAGCGTTGAAAAGGGAGTAGGTAACACCGGGGAGCTGTTTTTT. It encodes CSVEKGVGNTGELFF.

CDR3 loop: CSAPRLAGVEQYF. The CDR3 nucleotides read TGCAGTGCCCCGAGACTAGCGGGAGTCGAGCAGTACTTC. The chain employs TRBV20-1 and TRBJ2-7, with 12 bases identical to TRBD2. This CDR3 has 13 residues. Trimming at V came to 6 bases and at J to 6 bases, leaving 6 bases not matched to a gene. CDR1 and CDR2 from the germline V gene are DFQATT and SNEGSKA (reference sequence).

The genes are TRBV7-2 and TRBJ2-5; D possibly matches TRBD1 or TRBD2 (5 bases each). The length of the CDR3 is 15 residues. The ends were cut back, 0 bases at V and 2 bases at J, with 10 bases in the middle. Germline values: CDR1 SGHTA, CDR2 FQGNSA. The CDR3: CASSLAWGYQETQYF. The CDR3 region has the DNA TGTGCCAGCAGCTTAGCGTGGGGGTATCAAGAGACCCAGTACTTC.

The sample holds many counts of this clonotype. The CDR3 nucleotides are TGTGCCAGCAGAGCGCCGGGACTAGCAACAGATACGCAGTATTTT. Translating gives CASRAPGLATDTQYF. The rearrangement joins TRBV7-9 to TRBJ2-3; TRBD2 aligns across 9 bases. The germline CDR1 and CDR2 sequences are SEHNR and FQNEAQ (reference sequence). The CDR3 extends over 15 amino acids. V shed 6 bases, J shed 3 bases, and the junction held 7 bases outside the gene matches.

In this sample, this clonotype turned up a few times. V and J are TRBV14 and TRBJ2-1; tentative D call: TRBD1 (5 bases). V was shortened by 4 bases and J by 2 bases, with 9 bases between the two germline ends. The CDR3 is made up of 14 amino acids. Per germline, CDR1 SGHDN and CDR2 FVKESK. The CDR3 sequence: CASSRQLAYNEQFF. CDR3 coding DNA: TGTGCCAGCAGCCGACAGCTAGCCTACAATGAGCAGTTCTTC.